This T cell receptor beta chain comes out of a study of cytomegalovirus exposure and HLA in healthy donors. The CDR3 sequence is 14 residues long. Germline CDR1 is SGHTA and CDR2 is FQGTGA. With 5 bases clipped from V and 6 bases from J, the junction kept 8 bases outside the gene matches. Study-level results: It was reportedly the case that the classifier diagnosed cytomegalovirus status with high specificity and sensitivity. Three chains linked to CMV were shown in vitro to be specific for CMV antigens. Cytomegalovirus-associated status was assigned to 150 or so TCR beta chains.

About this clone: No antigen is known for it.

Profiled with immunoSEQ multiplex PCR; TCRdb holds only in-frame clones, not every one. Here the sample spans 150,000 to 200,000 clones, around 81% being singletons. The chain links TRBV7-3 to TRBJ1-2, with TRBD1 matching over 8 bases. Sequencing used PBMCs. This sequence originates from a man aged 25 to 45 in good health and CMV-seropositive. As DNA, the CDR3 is TGTGCCAGCAGCCCGTCAGGGGGCGCGAATGGCTACACCTTC. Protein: CASSPSGGANGYTF. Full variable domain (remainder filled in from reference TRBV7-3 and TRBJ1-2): GAGVSQTPSNKVTEKGKYVELRCDPISGHTALYWYRQSLGQGPEFLIYFQGTGAADDSGLPNDRFFAVRPEGSVSTLKIQRTERGDSAVYLCASSPSGGANGYTFGSGTRLTVV.